In its sample, the clone carrying this T cell receptor beta chain was seen once. Its antigen is still unknown. Produced via immunoSEQ multiplex PCR; TCRdb's table is partial and in-frame only. The table lists a few thousand clones, around two thirds of them singletons. Cells were frozen in aliquots of roughly 470,000, and one aliquot per fraction was sequenced. This entry comes from a study of coeliac disease. Study context: Each coeliac patient was active, refractory type I, or diet-controlled. Overall study findings and caveats: TRB repertoires were largely private, with most amino acid sequences found in only one sample. According to the authors, this method cannot detect gliadin-specific T cells in an unbiased way.

The germline V and J ends were trimmed by 5 bases and 3 bases, with 11 bases remaining between them. CDR3 length: 13 residues. Germline values: CDR1 SGHTA, CDR2 FQGNSA. What was sequenced was intraepithelial lymphocytes from the gut. J is TRBJ2-7 and V is TRBV7-2; a possible D gene is TRBD1 (6 bases). The receptor comes from a woman aged 18-29 years with active celiac disease. CDR3 in DNA: TGTGCCAGCAGCCCTACAGGGTACTACGAGCAGTACTTC. Translating gives CASSPTGYYEQYF. The complete variable domain, with remaining parts taken from reference TRBV7-2 and TRBJ2-7, reads GAGVSQSPSNKVTEKGKDVELRCDPISGHTALYWYRQSLGQGLEFLIYFQGNSAPDKSGLPSDRFSAERTGGSVSTLTIQRTQQEDSAVYLCASSPTGYYEQYFGPGTRLTVT.